One sample yielded the 29 T cell receptor beta chains listed below, sequenced in a study of chemoradiotherapy in HPV16-positive cancers. Clones were read by immunoSEQ multiplex PCR, and TCRdb kept only the in-frame ones, dropping some. The data contain roughly 34,000 clones, just under 80% of them singletons. The sequenced sample was blood, obtained from a patient who underwent chemoradiotherapy. These receptors all stem from a human donor with HPV-associated anogenital cancer.

In its sample, this clone was seen a few times. This rearrangement joins TRBV7-2 to TRBJ2-3; no reliable D call. Germline CDR1 reads SGHTA; CDR2 reads FQGNSA. V was shortened by 6 bases and J by 2 bases, with 9 bases between the two germline ends. CDR3 length: 13 residues. The CDR3 DNA follows: TGTGCCAGCAGAATAGACGCCACAGATACGCAGTATTTT. Protein: CASRIDATDTQYF.

The rearrangement uses TRBV2 and TRBJ2-1; a possible D gene is TRBD1 (6 bases). CDR1 and CDR2 (germline): SNHLY, FYNNEI. This CDR3 has 13 residues. With 6 bases removed from V and 1 base from J, the gap between germline ends came to 7 bases. The CDR3 nucleotides read TGTGCCAGCAGGGACAGTTCCTACAATGAGCAGTTCTTC. The encoded protein is CASRDSSYNEQFF. Looking up the rest from reference TRBV2 and TRBJ2-1 gives the full variable domain: EPEVTQTPSHQVTQMGQEVILRCVPISNHLYFYWYRQILGQKVEFLVSFYNNEISEKSEIFDDQFSVERPDGSNFTLKIRSTKLEDSAMYFCASRDSSYNEQFFGPGTRLTVL.

This rearrangement joins TRBV2 to TRBJ2-2; D possibly matches TRBD1 or TRBD2 (6 bases each). Germline-derived CDR1 and CDR2 are SNHLY and FYNNEI. This CDR3 comprises 15 residues. V lost 7 bases, J lost 4 bases, and 16 bases lay in between. The DNA for the CDR3 is TGTGCCAGCACAAGGTCGGGGGCTATCACCGGGGAGCTGTTTTTT. Translating gives CASTRSGAITGELFF.

This clone was observed a handful of times. The V call is TRBV19, the J call TRBJ2-1, with a possible D match to TRBD2 (5 bases). CDR1 is LNHDA and CDR2 is SQIVND in the germline V gene (reference sequence). Trimming cost V 6 bases and J 3 bases, with 6 bases left between them. The CDR3 extends over 12 amino acids. The DNA for the CDR3 is TGTGCCAGTAGCGGGGTCTACAATGAGCAGTTCTTC. It specifies CASSGVYNEQFF.

The chain recombines TRBV19 with TRBJ1-1; 9 bases are a match to TRBD1. The V segment lost 5 bases and the J segment 0 bases; nucleotides outside the gene matches: 4. The CDR3 is made up of 15 amino acids. Germline V gene sequence: CDR1 LNHDA, CDR2 SQIVND (reference sequence). The CDR3 bases are TGTGCCAGTAGTGCAAGACAGGGGGTGAACACTGAAGCTTTCTTT. Its protein is CASSARQGVNTEAFF.

This clone was seen more than once but under ten times. The chain recombines TRBV18 with TRBJ1-2, with D possibly being TRBD1 (6 bases). V lost 2 bases and J lost 6, with 7 bases in between. Germline loops: CDR1 KGHSH, CDR2 LQKENI. The CDR3 has 12 residues. The chain's CDR3 is CASSPRTDGYTF. In DNA, the CDR3 is TGTGCCAGCTCACCAAGGACAGATGGCTACACCTTC. The full variable domain, with the rest looked up from reference TRBV18 and TRBJ1-2, is NAGVMQNPRHLVRRRGQEARLRCSPMKGHSHVYWYRQLPEEGLKFMVYLQKENIIDESGMPKERFSAEFPKEGPSILRIQQVVRGDSAAYFCASSPRTDGYTFGSGTRLTVV.

J is TRBJ2-5 and V is TRBV5-4; D is tentatively TRBD1 or TRBD2 (5 bases each). This CDR3 spans 14 amino acids. Trimming cost V 4 bases and J 2 bases, with 12 bases left between them. Germline CDR1 and CDR2: SGHNT and YYREEE (reference sequence). The CDR3 DNA sequence: TGTGCCAGCAGCCTCCGGGACGGACAAGAGACCCAGTACTTC. This codes for CASSLRDGQETQYF. The variable domain in full, with the rest retrieved from reference TRBV5-4 and TRBJ2-5, is ETGVTQSPTHLIKTRGQQVTLRCSSQSGHNTVSWYQQALGQGPQFIFQYYREEENGRGNFPPRFSGLQFPNYSSELNVNALELDDSALYLCASSLRDGQETQYFGPGTRLLVL.

The chain joins TRBV7-9 to TRBJ2-3, with D perhaps matching TRBD1 (8 bases). The germline V gene has CDR1 SEHNR and CDR2 FQNEAQ (reference sequence). This CDR3 has 16 residues. The V and J ends lost 5 bases and 3 bases respectively, with 18 bases between them. CDR3 DNA sequence: TGTGCCAGCAGCGAAGTTCACAGGGGGGGGACAGATACGCAGTATTTT. It translates to CASSEVHRGGTDTQYF. The whole variable domain, remainder taken from reference TRBV7-9 and TRBJ2-3, is DTGVSQNPRHKITKRGQNVTFRCDPISEHNRLYWYRQTLGQGPEFLTYFQNEAQLEKSRLLSDRFSAERPKGSFSTLEIQRTEQGDSAMYLCASSEVHRGGTDTQYFGPGTRLTVL.

The chain has TRBV6-1 and TRBJ2-3; a possible D gene is TRBD2 (6 bases). This CDR3 spans 13 amino acids. Germline assignment: CDR1 MNHNS and CDR2 SASEGT. V lost 7 bases, J lost 4 bases, and 12 bases lay in between. CDR3 DNA sequence: TGTGCCAGCAAGTGGAGGGTCGCAGATACGCAGTATTTT. Protein product: CASKWRVADTQYF.

This clone came up once. The chain carries TRBV5-1 and TRBJ2-1; TRBD2 might be the D (6 bases). Germline V gene sequence: CDR1 SGHRS, CDR2 YFSETQ. The CDR3 runs 15 residues. Trimming took off 0 bases at V and 3 bases at J, with 10 bases between the two ends. This CDR3 reads CASSLGGGNYNEQFF. CDR3 DNA: TGCGCCAGCAGCTTGGGGGGCGGGAACTACAATGAGCAGTTCTTC.

This clone has just a few counts. The chain employs TRBV6-5 and TRBJ1-5; no clear D gene. The V gene's germline CDR1 is MNHEY and CDR2 SVGAGI. The CDR3 is 14 amino acids. Trimming removed 4 bases from V and 0 bases from J, with 7 bases in between. Written as DNA, the CDR3 is TGTGCCAGCAGTTCCGAATATAGCAATCAGCCCCAGCATTTT. It encodes CASSSEYSNQPQHF.

As DNA, the CDR3 is TGTGCCAGCAGCTTGGGTGCCGGGGGTGGCTACACCTTC. Translation gives CASSLGAGGGYTF. The chain combines TRBV7-2 with TRBJ1-2, with a possible D match to TRBD1 (5 bases). Germline V CDR1 and CDR2: SGHTA, FQGNSA. V lost 3 bases to trimming and J lost 7 bases, with 12 bases between them. This CDR3 has 13 residues.

This chain connects TRBV7-2 to TRBJ2-7; TRBD1 might be the D (6 bases). From germline, CDR1 is SGHTA and CDR2 FQGNSA. V lost 5 bases to trimming and J lost 4 bases, with 21 bases between them. The CDR3 sequence is 16 residues long. The CDR3: CASSQGLPFIGYEQYF. The DNA for the CDR3 is TGTGCCAGCAGCCAGGGGCTCCCCTTTATAGGGTACGAGCAGTACTTC. The complete variable domain, with remaining parts taken from reference TRBV7-2 and TRBJ2-7, reads GAGVSQSPSNKVTEKGKDVELRCDPISGHTALYWYRQSLGQGLEFLIYFQGNSAPDKSGLPSDRFSAERTGGSVSTLTIQRTQQEDSAVYLCASSQGLPFIGYEQYFGPGTRLTVT.

The chain uses TRBV18 and TRBJ2-5; D uncertain. V was clipped by 2 bases and J by 4 bases, with 2 bases between them. This CDR3 has 11 amino acids. The germline CDR1 and CDR2 sequences are KGHSH and LQKENI. The CDR3 DNA sequence: TGTGCCAGCTCACCAAGAGAGACCCAGTACTTC. Translated, it gives CASSPRETQYF.

This clone was seen only a few times. This chain joins TRBV6-4 and TRBJ1-6; no clear D gene. Looked up from germline, CDR1 is MRHNA and CDR2 is SNTAGT. Trimming stripped 2 bases from V and 9 bases from J, with 8 bases between. The CDR3 covers 13 residues. CDR3 coding DNA: TGTGCCAGCAGTGACAGGCTAGGTTCACCCCTCCACTTT. Encoded protein: CASSDRLGSPLHF.

The chain is built from TRBV5-1 and TRBJ2-7; TRBD1 agrees at 8 bases. CDR1 is SGHRS, CDR2 YFSETQ, per germline. The CDR3 runs 17 residues. The J segment lost 6 bases and the V segment lost 2 bases, leaving 16 bases of the junction unmatched. In nucleotides, the CDR3 is TGCGCCAGCAGCTTCGGGACAGGTAATCGCCCGTGGGGCGAGCAGTACTTC. As protein: CASSFGTGNRPWGEQYF.

The chain has TRBV30 and TRBJ2-1, with 8 bases lining up with TRBD1. Germline-derived CDR1 and CDR2 are GTSNPN and SVGIG (reference sequence). The CDR3 spans 13 residues. Trimming removed 8 bases from V and 6 bases from J; junction bases left unmatched: 9. CDR3 sequence (DNA): TGTGCCCGGACAGGGATTTTGTCCAATGAGCAGTTCTTC. Its translation: CARTGILSNEQFF.

The chain employs TRBV6-4 and TRBJ2-2; 7 bases are a match to TRBD1. Germline CDR1 is MRHNA and CDR2 is SNTAGT. V lost 6 bases and J lost 7; bases outside the gene matches: 8. The CDR3 length is 14 residues. CDR3 in DNA: TGTGCCAGCAGGCAAGACAGGGCTGTCGGGGAGCTGTTTTTT. Protein: CASRQDRAVGELFF.

This clone appeared once. V gene TRBV9 combines with J gene TRBJ1-6; D perhaps matches TRBD1 (5 bases). The length of the CDR3 is 14 residues. V was pared by 0 bases and J by 17 bases, with 18 bases between. CDR1 and CDR2 (germline): SGDLS, YYNGEE. CDR3 protein: CASSVDVGGREFHF. For the CDR3, the DNA is TGTGCCAGCAGCGTAGATGTAGGCGGCAGGGAGTTCCACTTT. Complete variable domain (other parts from reference TRBV9 and TRBJ1-6): DSGVTQTPKHLITATGQRVTLRCSPRSGDLSVYWYQQSLDQGLQFLIQYYNGEERAKGNILERFSAQQFPDLHSELNLSSLELGDSALYFCASSVDVGGREFHFGNGTRLTVT.

V gene TRBV6-6 combines with J gene TRBJ2-2; 8 bases map to TRBD1. Per the germline V gene, CDR1 is MNHNY and CDR2 is SVGAGI (reference sequence). After removal of 0 bases from V and 5 bases from J, the junction contained 5 bases not matched to a gene. This CDR3 region has 16 residues. The CDR3 sequence: CASSYSAHRGTGELFF. CDR3 nucleotide sequence: TGTGCCAGCAGTTACTCCGCCCACAGGGGGACCGGGGAGCTGTTTTTT.

The genes are TRBV5-8 and TRBJ2-7, with a weak D call TRBD2 (5 bases). Germline V gene sequence: CDR1 SGHTS, CDR2 YDEGEE. The CDR3 loop spans 11 amino acids. V lost 3 bases, J lost 6 bases, and 7 bases lay in between. CDR3 bases: TGTGCCAGCAGCTGGGAGAGCGAGCAGTACTTC. Residues: CASSWESEQYF.

The V gene is TRBV5-1, the J gene TRBJ2-7; TRBD1 aligns across 7 bases. V shed 3 bases, J shed 9 bases, and the junction held 12 bases outside the gene matches. The CDR3 is 14 residues long. Germline V gene data show CDR1 as SGHRS and CDR2 as YFSETQ. CDR3 in amino acids: CASSSTGQMDTQYF. The CDR3, as DNA: TGCGCCAGCAGCTCGACGGGACAGATGGACACGCAGTACTTC.

This chain joins TRBV30 and TRBJ2-1; D is perhaps TRBD2 (6 bases). The V end lost 4 bases, the J end lost 7 bases, and 11 bases lay between the germline ends. Germline-derived CDR1 and CDR2 are GTSNPN and SVGIG (reference sequence). This CDR3 has 12 residues. CDR3: CAWTRGWNEQFF. CDR3 sequence (DNA): TGTGCCTGGACACGGGGGTGGAATGAGCAGTTCTTC.

The CDR3 sequence: CASSSLGTGVSGANVLTF. The CDR3 region has the DNA TGTGCCAGCAGCTCGTTAGGGACAGGCGTCTCTGGGGCCAACGTCCTGACTTTC. The chain is built from TRBV7-9 and TRBJ2-6, with TRBD1 identical over 8 bases. CDR3 length equals 18 residues. Trimming cost V 4 bases and J 0 bases; bases outside gene matches: 8. The germline gives CDR1 SEHNR, CDR2 FQNEAQ (reference sequence).

The V gene is TRBV6-6, the J gene TRBJ2-5; D may be TRBD1 (6 bases). This CDR3 comprises 15 residues. V was cut by 2 bases and J by 2 bases, with 12 bases left in between. CDR1 and CDR2 (germline): MNHNY, SVGAGI (reference sequence). The CDR3 DNA reads as TGTGCCAGCAGTTACGGCGGTAGGGGGCAAGAGACCCAGTACTTC. Protein sequence: CASSYGGRGQETQYF.

The CDR3 DNA sequence: TGTGCCAGCTCAGCTCCACGGACAGGGGTTGAACCTAGCAATCAGCCCCAGCATTTT. Residues: CASSAPRTGVEPSNQPQHF. The chain joins TRBV18 to TRBJ1-5; 9 bases are a match to TRBD1. Trimming at V came to 5 bases and at J to 0 bases, leaving 14 bases not matched to a gene. CDR3 length: 19 residues. Per germline, CDR1 KGHSH and CDR2 LQKENI.

The chain couples TRBV7-2 to TRBJ2-3, with TRBD1 as a possible D gene (5 bases). The CDR3 spans 15 residues. V was clipped by 4 bases and J by 2 bases, with 13 bases between them. The germline V gene encodes CDR1 SGHTA and CDR2 FQGNSA. The CDR3 protein is CASSSQGGSTDTQYF. Written as DNA, the CDR3 is TGTGCCAGCAGCTCTCAGGGTGGTTCCACAGATACGCAGTATTTT.

The chain uses TRBV7-8 and TRBJ2-1; 7 bases align to TRBD1. Per the germline V gene, CDR1 is SGHVS and CDR2 is FQNEAQ. This CDR3 has 12 residues. The V gene end was trimmed by 5 bases and the J gene end by 8 bases; junction bases not matched to a gene: 3. In DNA form, the CDR3 reads TGTGCCAGCAGCCTAGGGGGCTATGAGCAGTTCTTC. It yields the protein CASSLGGYEQFF.

The chain recombines TRBV27 with TRBJ2-1, with a tentative D call TRBD2 (5 bases). Germline CDR1 and CDR2: MNHEY and SMNVEV (reference sequence). CDR3 size: 14 residues. Trimming shortened V by 5 bases and J by 7 bases, and 15 bases separated the two germline ends. CDR3 coding DNA: TGTGCCAGCAGTCAGATAGGCGGGCCAAATGAGCAGTTCTTC. Its protein is CASSQIGGPNEQFF.